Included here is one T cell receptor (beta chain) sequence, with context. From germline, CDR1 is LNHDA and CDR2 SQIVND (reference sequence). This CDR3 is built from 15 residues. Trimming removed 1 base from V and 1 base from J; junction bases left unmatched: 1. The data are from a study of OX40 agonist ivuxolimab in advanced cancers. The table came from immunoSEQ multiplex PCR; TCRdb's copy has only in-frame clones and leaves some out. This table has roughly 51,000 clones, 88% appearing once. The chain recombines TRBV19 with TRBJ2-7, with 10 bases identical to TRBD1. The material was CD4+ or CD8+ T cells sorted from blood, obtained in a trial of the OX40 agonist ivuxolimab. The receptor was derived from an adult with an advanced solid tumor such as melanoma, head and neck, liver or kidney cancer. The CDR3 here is CASSIGTGGSYEQYV. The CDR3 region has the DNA TGTGCCAGTAGTATAGGGACAGGGGGTTCCTACGAGCAGTACGTC.